A selection of T cell receptor beta chains follows, all from one sample in a study of blood T cell repertoires in COVID-19. TCRdb keeps only in-frame clones here, not all; method: immunoSEQ multiplex PCR. This table holds 150,000 to 200,000 clones, 65% to 80% found once. The sequenced material came from PBMCs or T cells enriched from blood (not recorded which). Receptor source: a woman aged 50 to 60 with acute COVID-19. Each CDR3 is given with its conserved first and last residue. A D gene is named only where the DNA matches it firmly. Some rows have no size entry. The others give once, few or many, or a class for an expanded clone.

CDR3aa: CAWSVGGGTDTQYF; CDR3nt: TGTGCCTGGAGTGTAGGAGGGGGCACAGATACGCAGTATTTT; j_gene: TRBJ2-3; d_gene: .; abundance: .; len: 14; v_gene: TRBV30
CDR3aa: CASSDGTGGNYGYTF; CDR3nt: TGTGCCAGCAGTGACGGGACAGGGGGCAACTATGGCTACACCTTC; j_gene: TRBJ1-2; d_gene: TRBD1; abundance: .; len: 15; v_gene: TRBV6-1
CDR3aa: CASSRVRRETQYF; CDR3nt: TGTGCCAGCAGCCGGGTACGCAGAGAGACCCAGTACTTC; j_gene: TRBJ2-5; d_gene: .; abundance: .; len: 13; v_gene: TRBV6-5
CDR3aa: CASSPTDSPNYGYTF; CDR3nt: TGTGCCAGCAGCCCAACCGACAGCCCTAACTATGGCTACACCTTC; j_gene: TRBJ1-2; d_gene: .; abundance: .; len: 15; v_gene: TRBV9
CDR3aa: CASSFDRGETGGTEAFF; CDR3nt: TGTGCCAGCAGTTTCGATCGCGGAGAGACAGGGGGCACTGAAGCTTTCTTT; j_gene: TRBJ1-1; d_gene: TRBD1; abundance: .; len: 17; v_gene: TRBV6-2/TRBV6-3
CDR3aa: CASSQRSDREGELFF; CDR3nt: TGTGCCAGCAGCCAACGCTCGGACAGGGAGGGGGAGCTGTTTTTT; j_gene: TRBJ2-2; d_gene: TRBD1; abundance: .; len: 15; v_gene: TRBV4-2
CDR3aa: CASSPGGAATNEKLFF; CDR3nt: TGCGCCAGCAGTCCCGGCGGGGCAGCAACTAATGAAAAACTGTTTTTT; j_gene: TRBJ1-4; d_gene: .; abundance: once; len: 16; v_gene: TRBV10-1
CDR3aa: CAISELSSRTEAFF; CDR3nt: TGTGCCATCAGTGAGTTATCTAGTAGAACTGAAGCTTTCTTT; j_gene: TRBJ1-1; d_gene: .; abundance: .; len: 14; v_gene: TRBV10-3
CDR3aa: CASSQVPLRSGQETQYF; CDR3nt: TGTGCCAGCAGCCAAGTCCCCCTAAGGTCGGGTCAAGAGACCCAGTACTTC; j_gene: TRBJ2-5; d_gene: .; abundance: .; len: 17; v_gene: TRBV3-1/TRBV3-2
CDR3aa: CSVARGTYGYTF; CDR3nt: TGCAGCGTTGCCAGGGGGACCTATGGCTACACCTTC; j_gene: TRBJ1-2; d_gene: TRBD1; abundance: .; len: 12; v_gene: TRBV29-1
CDR3aa: CASSQGDRERAGNTIYF; CDR3nt: TGTGCCAGCAGCCAAGGGGACAGGGAACGGGCTGGAAACACCATATATTTT; j_gene: TRBJ1-3; d_gene: TRBD1; abundance: .; len: 17; v_gene: TRBV3-1/TRBV3-2
CDR3aa: CASRQGADQPQHF; CDR3nt: TGTGCCAGCAGACAGGGGGCTGATCAGCCCCAGCATTTT; j_gene: TRBJ1-5; d_gene: TRBD1; abundance: .; len: 13; v_gene: TRBV28